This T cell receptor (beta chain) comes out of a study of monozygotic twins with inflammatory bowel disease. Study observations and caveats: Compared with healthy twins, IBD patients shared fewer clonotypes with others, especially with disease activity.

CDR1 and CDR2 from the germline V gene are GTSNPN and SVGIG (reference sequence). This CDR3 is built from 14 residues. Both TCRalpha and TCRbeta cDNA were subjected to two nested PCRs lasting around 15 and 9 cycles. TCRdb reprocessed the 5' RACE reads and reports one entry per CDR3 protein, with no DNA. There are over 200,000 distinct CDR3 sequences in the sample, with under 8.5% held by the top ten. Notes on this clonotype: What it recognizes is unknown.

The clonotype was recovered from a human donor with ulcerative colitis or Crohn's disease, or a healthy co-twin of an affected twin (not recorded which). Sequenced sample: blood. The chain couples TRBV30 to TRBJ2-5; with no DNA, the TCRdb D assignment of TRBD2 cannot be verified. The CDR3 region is CAWSVRRGFETQYF.